A single sample is the source of the 24 T cell receptor beta chains below, sequenced in a study of blood T cell repertoires in COVID-19. The table came from immunoSEQ multiplex PCR; TCRdb's copy has only in-frame clones and leaves some out. Of over 250,000 clones listed, about 89% were seen once; the top ten hold about 5.2%. The specimen sequenced was PBMCs or T cells enriched from blood (not recorded which). These receptors came from a woman aged 25 to 45 who had recovered from COVID-19.

In this sample, this clone turned up once. The junction departs from the called germline gene at one end, perhaps through a read error. The V call is TRBV5-5, the J call TRBJ2-5; 11 bases match TRBD2. This CDR3 is 20 amino acids long. CDR1 and CDR2 from the germline V gene are SGHKS and YYEKEE (reference sequence). DNA of the CDR3: TGTGCCGGCAGCTTGATTAGGCTAGCGGGGGGAATTAATGCACAAGAGACCCAGTACTTC. It codes for CAGSLIRLAGGINAQETQYF. The variable domain in full, with the rest retrieved from reference TRBV5-5 and TRBJ2-5, is DAGVTQSPTHLIKTRGQQVTLRCSPISGHKSVSWYQQVLGQGPQFIFQYYEKEERGRGNFPDRFSARQFPNYSSELNVNALLLGDSALYLCAGSLIRLAGGINAQETQYFGPGTRLLVL.

The chain has TRBV7-9 and TRBJ1-1, with 7 bases aligning to TRBD1. Germline values: CDR1 SEHNR, CDR2 FQNEAQ (reference sequence). J gave up 2 bases and V 1 base, and 10 bases lay outside the gene matches. This CDR3 contains 17 residues. The CDR3 loop is CASSLGLGTASNTEAFF. As DNA, the CDR3 is TGTGCCAGCAGCTTAGGCCTCGGGACAGCTTCCAACACTGAAGCTTTCTTT. Full variable domain (missing parts from reference TRBV7-9 and TRBJ1-1): DTGVSQNPRHKITKRGQNVTFRCDPISEHNRLYWYRQTLGQGPEFLTYFQNEAQLEKSRLLSDRFSAERPKGSFSTLEIQRTEQGDSAMYLCASSLGLGTASNTEAFFGQGTRLTVV.

The chain is built from TRBV10-3 and TRBJ2-7; the D gene is possibly TRBD1 (6 bases). V lost 3 bases to trimming and J lost 6 bases, with 24 bases between them. This CDR3 contains 17 residues. Germline assignment: CDR1 ENHRY and CDR2 SYGVKD. CDR3 sequence (DNA): TGTGCCATCAGTGAAAGGGAAACAGGTACACAACAGGGCGAGCAGTACTTC. It codes for CAISERETGTQQGEQYF.

This sequence joins TRBV6-1 and TRBJ1-1; TRBD1 aligns across 9 bases. The V segment lost 2 bases and the J segment 9 bases; nucleotides outside the gene matches: 7. The CDR3 is made up of 14 amino acids. Germline-derived CDR1 and CDR2 are MNHNS and SASEGT. The chain's CDR3 is CASSETGGTGKAFF. The DNA for the CDR3 is TGTGCCAGCAGTGAAACCGGAGGGACAGGGAAAGCTTTCTTT.

The chain joins TRBV28 to TRBJ2-7; no firm D call. Germline CDR1 reads MDHEN; CDR2 reads SYDVKM. This CDR3 has 14 residues. Between the trimmed V and J ends, which lost 1 base and 1 base, there was a span of 8 bases. The CDR3 here is CASSLLPGSYEQYF. The CDR3 DNA sequence: TGTGCCAGCAGTTTATTGCCGGGTTCCTACGAGCAGTACTTC. The whole variable domain, filled in from reference TRBV28 and TRBJ2-7, reads DVKVTQSSRYLVKRTGEKVFLECVQDMDHENMFWYRQDPGLGLRLIYFSYDVKMKEKGDIPEGYSVSREKKERFSLILESASTNQTSMYLCASSLLPGSYEQYFGPGTRLTVT.

This chain links TRBV29-1 with TRBJ2-3, with D possibly matching TRBD1 (6 bases). Trimming pared 2 bases from V and 5 bases from J, leaving 23 bases between. This CDR3 is built from 17 residues. The germline V gene has CDR1 SQVTM and CDR2 ANQGSEA. CDR3 loop: CSVESGTTPGELDTQYF. The CDR3 DNA reads TGCAGCGTTGAATCCGGGACAACCCCCGGAGAGTTAGATACGCAGTATTTT.

For the CDR3, the DNA is TGTGCCAGCAGTTTTTTAGGGGATGGAAACACCATATATTTT. It yields the protein CASSFLGDGNTIYF. The V call is TRBV28, the J call TRBJ1-3; possibly TRBD1 for D (5 bases). V lost 3 bases and J lost 3, with 9 bases in between. Germline lookup yields CDR1 MDHEN and CDR2 SYDVKM. The CDR3 sequence is 14 residues long.

This clone was found a few times. This sequence joins TRBV19 and TRBJ1-2; D remains ambiguous. The CDR3 has 14 residues. Between the trimmed V and J ends, which lost 3 bases and 4 bases, there was a span of 12 bases. Germline V CDR1 and CDR2: LNHDA, SQIVND (reference sequence). CDR3 sequence reads: CASSMPLGSYGYTF. Written as DNA, the CDR3 is TGTGCCAGTAGTATGCCCCTCGGGTCCTATGGCTACACCTTC. The full variable domain, completed using reference TRBV19 and TRBJ1-2, is DGGITQSPKYLFRKEGQNVTLSCEQNLNHDAMYWYRQDPGQGLRLIYYSQIVNDFQKGDIAEGYSVSREKKESFPLTVTSAQKNPTAFYLCASSMPLGSYGYTFGSGTRLTVV.

The rearrangement links TRBV7-9 to TRBJ1-2, with TRBD1 identical over 8 bases. Germline-derived CDR1 and CDR2 are SEHNR and FQNEAQ (reference sequence). The V and J ends lost 4 bases and 5 bases, in that order; junction bases with no gene match: 18. This CDR3 spans 18 amino acids. The CDR3 DNA reads as TGTGCCAGCAGCTACCCCCGCTCGGCAGGGGGCGATGTTTATGGCTACACCTTC. The encoded protein is CASSYPRSAGGDVYGYTF.

The chain employs TRBV28 and TRBJ1-5; 7 nucleotides align to TRBD1. The CDR3 has 16 residues. The germline gives CDR1 MDHEN, CDR2 SYDVKM. Trimming cost V 1 base and J 1 base; bases outside gene matches: 4. CDR3 sequence: CASSLLRQGSNQPQHF. In DNA, the CDR3 is TGTGCCAGCAGTTTATTGAGACAGGGAAGCAATCAGCCCCAGCATTTT.

The chain uses TRBV6-5 and TRBJ1-2; 8 bases map to TRBD1. This CDR3 region has 13 residues. With V trimmed by 6 bases and J by 5 bases, 5 bases remained unmatched. Per germline, CDR1 MNHEY and CDR2 SVGAGI. The CDR3 DNA follows: TGTGCCAGCAGACCACAGGGGGGATATGGCTACACCTTC. Translation: CASRPQGGYGYTF.

The CDR3 bases are TGTGCCAGCAGCCTCCTTCTACACAGGGGATCGGATGGCTACACCTTC. The encoded protein is CASSLLLHRGSDGYTF. The rearrangement joins TRBV7-9 to TRBJ1-2; 7 bases are a match to TRBD1. This CDR3 has 16 residues. The V and J ends lost 5 bases and 6 bases, in that order; junction bases with no gene match: 15. Per germline, CDR1 SEHNR and CDR2 FQNEAQ (reference sequence).

The chain has TRBV5-1 and TRBJ2-5; TRBD2 agrees at 16 bases. CDR1 and CDR2 (germline): SGHRS, YFSETQ. V dropped 4 bases and J dropped 5; count of bases not matched to a gene: 8. The CDR3 runs 17 residues. CDR3 nucleotides: TGCGCCAGCAGCCCTCCGGGACTAGCGGGGGGGCCGGAGACCCAGTACTTC. Translating gives CASSPPGLAGGPETQYF. Variable domain in full (rest from reference TRBV5-1 and TRBJ2-5): KAGVTQTPRYLIKTRGQQVTLSCSPISGHRSVSWYQQTPGQGLQFLFEYFSETQRNKGNFPGRFSGRQFSNSRSEMNVSTLELGDSALYLCASSPPGLAGGPETQYFGPGTRLLVL.

This clone occurred once. CDR3 nucleotides: TGTGCCAGTAGTCGGGGGATGATTGATGAAAAACTGTTTTTT. Translated, it gives CASSRGMIDEKLFF. The chain is built from TRBV19 and TRBJ1-4; possibly TRBD1 for D (5 bases). The CDR3 has 14 amino acids. Germline lookup yields CDR1 LNHDA and CDR2 SQIVND (reference sequence). The germline V and J ends were trimmed by 5 bases and 6 bases, with 13 bases remaining between them.

This clone occurred once. The chain employs TRBV6-5 and TRBJ2-3, with D perhaps matching TRBD1 (5 bases). This CDR3 contains 15 residues. V gave up 2 bases and J gave up 1 base, with 10 bases separating them. Germline V gene lookup returns CDR1 MNHEY and CDR2 SVGAGI. CDR3 amino acids: CASSYQDIRTDTQYF. CDR3 nucleotide sequence: TGTGCCAGCAGTTACCAGGACATCCGCACAGATACGCAGTATTTT.

The CDR3 DNA reads as TGTGCCAGCATAGGGGCGGCTAGCGAACGGGGTACGCAGTATTTT. Residues: CASIGAASERGTQYF. V is TRBV28 and J is TRBJ2-3; a possible D gene is TRBD2 (6 bases). The CDR3 consists of 15 residues. V was clipped by 7 bases and J by 8 bases, with 22 bases between them. Looked up from germline, CDR1 is MDHEN and CDR2 is SYDVKM. Full variable domain (missing parts from reference TRBV28 and TRBJ2-3): DVKVTQSSRYLVKRTGEKVFLECVQDMDHENMFWYRQDPGLGLRLIYFSYDVKMKEKGDIPEGYSVSREKKERFSLILESASTNQTSMYLCASIGAASERGTQYFGPGTRLTVL.

This sequence joins TRBV5-1 and TRBJ2-6, with TRBD1 matching over 7 bases. The CDR3 covers 20 residues. Unmatched junction bases numbered 13, after V lost 1 base and J lost 0 bases. The V gene's germline CDR1 is SGHRS and CDR2 YFSETQ. The CDR3 region has the DNA TGCGCCAGCAGCTTGAGACAGGGTGAGGCTGATAGCTCTGGGGCCAACGTCCTGACTTTC. This sequence encodes CASSLRQGEADSSGANVLTF. Filled out from reference TRBV5-1 and TRBJ2-6, the complete variable domain reads KAGVTQTPRYLIKTRGQQVTLSCSPISGHRSVSWYQQTPGQGLQFLFEYFSETQRNKGNFPGRFSGRQFSNSRSEMNVSTLELGDSALYLCASSLRQGEADSSGANVLTFGAGSRLTVL.

Regarding this clone: An end of the junction differs from the germline gene, which may be a read error. The chain has TRBV7-7 and TRBJ2-1; 8 bases fit TRBD1. Per germline, CDR1 SSHAT and CDR2 FNYEAQ (reference sequence). CDR3 length: 18 amino acids. DNA of the CDR3: TGTGCTAGCAGCTTAAGCCGACCGGGACAGGCACTATACAATGAGCAGTTCTTC. It encodes CASSLSRPGQALYNEQFF.

This clone was seen more than once but under ten times. V gene TRBV7-9 combines with J gene TRBJ2-7, with TRBD1 identical over 7 bases. The germline V gene encodes CDR1 SEHNR and CDR2 FQNEAQ (reference sequence). This CDR3 region has 13 residues. The J segment lost 5 bases and the V segment lost 5 bases, leaving 6 bases of the junction unmatched. DNA of the CDR3: TGTGCCAGCAGCAAGGGACAGTACGACGAGCAGTACTTC. This codes for CASSKGQYDEQYF.

The rearrangement links TRBV12-3 or TRBV12-4 to TRBJ1-2, with 7 bases matching TRBD1. The junction had 3 bases not matched to a gene; V was cut back by 5 bases and J by 3 bases. The CDR3 extends over 13 amino acids. The CDR3 DNA is TGTGCCAGCAGTAAAGGACAGGACTATGGCTACACCTTC. Its protein product is CASSKGQDYGYTF.

Remarks on this clone: Other DNA sequences in the same sample also yield this CDR3. V usage is TRBV5-4 and J usage is TRBJ2-1, with 8 bases that match TRBD2. Losses at the gene ends were 5 bases for V and 5 bases for J; bases not matched to a gene: 6. The CDR3 extends over 14 amino acids. Looked up from germline, CDR1 is SGHNT and CDR2 is YYREEE (reference sequence). CDR3 in amino acids: CASSGRGGDNEQFF. In nucleotides, the CDR3 is TGTGCCAGCAGTGGACGGGGGGGTGACAATGAGCAGTTCTTC.

V is TRBV11-3 and J is TRBJ2-6, with D possibly matching TRBD2 (5 bases). The CDR3 extends over 16 amino acids. V dropped 4 bases and J dropped 0 bases, with 10 bases sitting between them. In germline, CDR1 is SGHNT, CDR2 YENEEA. The CDR3 here is CASSSMGSSGANVLTF. The CDR3 DNA reads TGTGCCAGCAGCTCTATGGGGAGCTCTGGGGCCAACGTCCTGACTTTC.

This chain links TRBV10-1 with TRBJ2-7, with D possibly TRBD1 on 5 matching bases. This CDR3 contains 15 residues. The germline V gene encodes CDR1 WNHNN and CDR2 SYGVQD (reference sequence). Trimming stripped 2 bases from V and 0 bases from J, with 11 bases between. The CDR3 DNA is TGCGCCAGCAGTGAGACGACAGCCCGCTCCTACGAGCAGTACTTC. It codes for CASSETTARSYEQYF.

V and J are TRBV19 and TRBJ2-5; 8 bases fit TRBD2. The junction had 8 bases not matched to a gene; V was cut back by 6 bases and J by 5 bases. Germline V gives CDR1 LNHDA, CDR2 SQIVND (reference sequence). The length of the CDR3 is 14 residues. The CDR3, as DNA: TGTGCCAGTAGCCAGGGCGGCGGGGGGGAGACCCAGTACTTC. It codes for CASSQGGGGETQYF.